In this sample, the clone carrying this T cell receptor beta chain turned up a few times. This entry comes from a study of T-cell memory formation after mild COVID-19. MiXCR was run by TCRdb on the 5' RACE reads, yielding one entry per CDR3 protein. The data show roughly 150,000 distinct CDR3 sequences, about 14% seen once. This CDR3 is built from 15 residues. The junction had 4 bases not matched to a gene; V was cut back by 2 bases and J by 2 bases. CDR1 and CDR2 (germline): SGDLS, YYNGEE. V gene TRBV9 combines with J gene TRBJ2-1, with TRBD2 matching 7 bases. The specimen sequenced was PBMCs or a T cell subset sorted from them (not recorded which). The receptor's source is an adult woman who had mild COVID-19 (a few samples of this study predate the infection). Cell type and time point are not known. The CDR3 DNA follows: TGTGCCAGCAGCGTGGGCGGGAGAGCCTACAATGAGCAGTTCTTC. Translation gives CASSVGGRAYNEQFF.